What follows are 19 T cell receptor beta chains derived from one specimen sequenced in a study of CD4 and CD8 cells across lung adenocarcinoma regions (dated by TCRdb to the late 2010s). Library prep was done by PCR. For sequencing, a HiSeq X Ten was employed. TCRdb reworked the public reads: Q25 trimming with fastp, MiXCR clone assembly, productive beta chains retained. Identical CDR3 protein sequences are pooled into one entry, listed with their most common genes and DNA. For this sample the table gives roughly 7,100 distinct CDR3 sequences, of which roughly 40% were detected only once. In total, the top ten clones hold 30% of the sample. The source material was CD4+ T cells from the margin of a lung tumor. The cell subset or site tag for this specimen amounts to: tumor margin region. These receptors originate from a male donor with lung adenocarcinoma. The CD4 and CD8 labels of this study may be unreliable.

The genes are TRBV10-1 and TRBJ2-5; no firm D call. V shed 3 bases and J shed 5 bases, with 10 bases lying between them. Germline CDR1 WNHNN, CDR2 SYGVQD (reference sequence). The CDR3 totals 13 residues. The CDR3 sequence: CASSDFSTETQYF. The CDR3 nucleotides read TGCGCCAGCAGTGATTTCAGTACGGAGACCCAGTACTTC.

As for this clonotype: A read error may produce the germline difference seen at one junction end. The rearrangement links TRBV11-3 to TRBJ2-1; a possible D gene is TRBD2 (6 bases). The CDR3 length is 15 residues. The V gene's germline CDR1 is SGHNT and CDR2 YENEEA. This CDR3 is CASSQGCGRTSEQFF. In nucleotides, the CDR3 is TGTGCCAGCAGCCAGGGCTGTGGGAGGACCAGTGAGCAGTTTTTC.

This clonotype was recorded only once. At one boundary the junction diverges from the germline segment, which might be a read error. The CDR3 spells CASSDSIARDTGALFF. CDR3 DNA: TGTGCCAGCAGTGACTCGATAGCCAGGGACACCGGGGCGCTGTTTTTC. The chain joins TRBV6-4 to TRBJ2-1; tentative D call: TRBD1 (6 bases). The CDR3 has 16 amino acids. Per the germline V gene, CDR1 is MRHNA and CDR2 is SNTAGT.

This clonotype was recorded many times. The gene calls are TRBV6-5 and TRBJ2-1; D might be TRBD1 (5 bases). The closer fit of TRBJ2-7 to the DNA end suggests the J call may be wrong. This CDR3 has 14 amino acids. Germline V lookup: CDR1 MNHEY, CDR2 SVGAGI. CDR3 sequence (DNA): TGTGCCACGCACCCATCAGGGCCCCTCTACGAGCAGTACTTC. This encodes CATHPSGPLYEQYF.

This clonotype has more than one count but fewer than ten. The chain employs TRBV11-2 and TRBJ1-2, with unresolved D. This CDR3 is 13 amino acids long. The V end lost 4 bases, the J end lost 5 bases, and 11 bases lay between the germline ends. Germline assignment: CDR1 SGHAT and CDR2 FQNNGV. DNA for the CDR3: TGTGCCAGCAGCTCGGACGGCCCTTATGGCTACACCTTC. Translated: CASSSDGPYGYTF.

This chain connects TRBV27 to TRBJ2-5; possible D gene TRBD2, 7 bases. Per germline, CDR1 MNHEY and CDR2 SMNVEV (reference sequence). This CDR3 region has 16 residues. V was clipped by 7 bases and J by 5 bases, with 23 bases between them. For the CDR3, the DNA is TGTGCCAGCACGTCGAGGGAGGGGGGGCCTTGGGAGACCCAGTACTTC. Translation: CASTSREGGPWETQYF.

As for this clonotype: The junction and the germline gene differ at one end; a read error may be behind it. The CDR3 protein is CASSIGIGGSGGAGTQYF. CDR3 nucleotides: TGTGCCAGCAGTATTGGGATTGGGGGGAGCGGGGGCGCAGGTACGCAGTACTTT. The chain combines TRBV6-1 with TRBJ2-3; the match to TRBD2 covers 8 bases. The length of the CDR3 is 18 residues. Per germline, CDR1 MNHNS and CDR2 SASEGT.

V gene TRBV20-1 combines with J gene TRBJ2-3, with TRBD2 matching 14 bases. The CDR3 is 18 amino acids. The germline gives CDR1 DFQATT, CDR2 SNEGSKA (reference sequence). Trimming cost V 3 bases and J 0 bases; bases outside gene matches: 8. CDR3: CSASLGLAGDSSTDTQYF. In DNA, the CDR3 is TGCAGTGCTAGCTTGGGACTAGCGGGGGATTCTAGCACAGATACGCAGTATTTT.

The sample holds a few counts of this clonotype. The chain uses TRBV6-1 and TRBJ1-2; 7 positions agree with TRBD1. The ends lost 6 bases at V and 7 bases at J; junction bases unmatched: 14. Germline V gene sequence: CDR1 MNHNS, CDR2 SASEGT. There are 15 residues in the CDR3. CDR3 protein: CASSTIWDSGAGYTF. CDR3 nucleotides: TGTGCCAGCAGCACAATTTGGGACAGTGGGGCTGGCTACACCTTC.

Of note for this clonotype: The junction shows a germline mismatch at one end, possibly a read error. The J gene is TRBJ2-1, the V gene TRBV25-1; D is uncertain. This CDR3 comprises 12 residues. CDR1 is MGHDK, CDR2 SYGVNS, per germline. The CDR3 is CASRSSTNEQYF. DNA for the CDR3: TGTGCCTCTAGGAGCTCCACCAATGAGCAGTACTTT.

J is TRBJ2-3 and V is TRBV27; the D gene is possibly TRBD2 (6 bases). The germline CDR1 and CDR2 sequences are MNHEY and SMNVEV (reference sequence). The CDR3 has 19 amino acids. V shed 2 bases and J shed 0 bases, with 21 bases lying between them. CDR3 sequence: CASSLTVWVRGTSTDTQYF. CDR3 sequence (DNA): TGTGCCAGCAGTTTAACCGTCTGGGTGCGCGGGACTAGCACAGATACGCAGTATTTT.

This clonotype is medium-sized by share. This rearrangement joins TRBV6-1 to TRBJ2-1; D possibly uses TRBD1 or TRBD2 (6 bases each). In germline, CDR1 is MNHNS, CDR2 SASEGT. Trimming took off 5 bases at V and 6 bases at J, with 14 bases between the two ends. This CDR3 is built from 14 residues. CDR3 nucleotides: TGTGCCAGCAGTCAAGGGGGGAACGTCAATGAGCAGTTCTTC. Protein product: CASSQGGNVNEQFF.

This clonotype has just one count. The junction does not match germline at one end; this may be a read error. This chain links TRBV6-1 with TRBJ2-1, with a tentative D call TRBD2 (5 bases). The CDR3 totals 14 residues. Germline values: CDR1 MNHNS, CDR2 SASEGT. The CDR3 DNA reads as TGTGCCGGCAGCGGCAGCCCTATCCCAGATACCCAGTACTTT. Translation gives CAGSGSPIPDTQYF.

Details on this clonotype: The junction shows a germline mismatch at one end, possibly a read error. The chain joins TRBV6-1 to TRBJ2-3; 7 bases match TRBD2. The V gene's germline CDR1 is MNHNS and CDR2 SASEGT. The CDR3 spans 15 residues. CDR3 nucleotides: TGTGCCAGCAGAGCTAGCGGATCTGGCCCAGATACCCAGTATTTC. Translated: CASRASGSGPDTQYF.

This clonotype is categorized as medium-sized. The V call is TRBV6-5, the J call TRBJ2-1; 9 bases are shared with TRBD1. The J call may be in error: the DNA end matches TRBJ2-7 better. CDR1 is MNHEY, CDR2 SVGAGI, per germline. The CDR3 runs 15 residues. CDR3 sequence reads: CASSNPGQGVYEQYF. CDR3 bases: TGTGCCAGCAGTAACCCGGGACAGGGAGTCTACGAGCAGTACTTC.

This clonotype was found many times. DNA of the CDR3: TGTGCCAGCGTGGCGTCCTACAATGAGCAGTTCTTC. As protein: CASVASYNEQFF. The J gene is TRBJ2-1, the V gene TRBV6-1; the D is unclear. There are 12 residues in the CDR3. V was pared by 8 bases and J by 1 base, with 6 bases between. Germline lookup yields CDR1 MNHNS and CDR2 SASEGT.

The chain uses TRBV14 and TRBJ2-1; D remains unclear. Trimming cost V 0 bases and J 9 bases, with 9 bases left between them. The CDR3 totals 13 residues. From germline, CDR1 is SGHDN and CDR2 FVKESK. The chain's CDR3 is CASSQELVGEQFF. In nucleotides, the CDR3 is TGTGCCAGCAGCCAAGAGCTAGTGGGTGAGCAGTTCTTC. The complete variable domain, with remaining parts taken from reference TRBV14 and TRBJ2-1, reads EAGVTQFPSHSVIEKGQTVTLRCDPISGHDNLYWYRRVMGKEIKFLLHFVKESKQDESGMPNNRFLAERTGGTYSTLKVQPAELEDSGVYFCASSQELVGEQFFGPGTRLTVL.

The V gene is TRBV27, the J gene TRBJ2-1, with D hard to call. V dropped 6 bases and J dropped 2 bases, with 5 bases sitting between them. The CDR3 is made up of 12 amino acids. Germline V lookup: CDR1 MNHEY, CDR2 SMNVEV (reference sequence). This CDR3 reads CASRSPYNEQFF. The DNA of the CDR3 is TGTGCCAGCAGGTCCCCCTACAATGAGCAGTTCTTC.

This clonotype was counted at least ten times. The chain is built from TRBV6-1 and TRBJ2-5; weak D call: TRBD1 (6 bases). CDR1 is MNHNS, CDR2 SASEGT, per germline. The CDR3 has 15 amino acids. Trimming pared 2 bases from V and 7 bases from J, leaving 17 bases between. CDR3 coding DNA: TGTGCCAGCAGTGAATATTTGACTTTAGGGGGGACCCAGTACTTC. Its translation is CASSEYLTLGGTQYF.